These 28 T cell receptor beta chains were sequenced from one sample in a study of patients and donors after allogeneic stem cell transplantation. TCRdb re-analysed the RT-PCR reads in MiXCR, keeping a single row per CDR3 protein. This sample carries approximately 160,000 distinct CDR3 sequences, over 25% of them seen once, and the ten largest clones take about 3%. Material for sequencing was blood, either unsorted or a sorted T cell fraction (not recorded which). The receptors here all came from a human donor who was either an allogeneic HSCT recipient or a stem cell or donor lymphocyte infusion donor (not recorded which). It is not recorded whose cells these are; they may come from a transplant donor.

The V gene is TRBV7-2, the J gene TRBJ2-3, with D perhaps TRBD1 (5 bases). Looked up from germline, CDR1 is SGHTA and CDR2 is FQGNSA. Between the trimmed V and J ends, which lost 1 base and 6 bases, there was a span of 17 bases. The CDR3 consists of 16 residues. The CDR3, as DNA: TGTGCCAGCAGCTTAGGAGTTTTAGGGGTTGCTGATACGCAGTATTTT. Protein product: CASSLGVLGVADTQYF.

This clonotype was observed many times. This chain links TRBV29-1 with TRBJ1-2; 7 bases are shared with TRBD1. Germline CDR1 and CDR2: SQVTM and ANQGSEA. Trimming removed 0 bases from V and 2 bases from J; junction bases left unmatched: 12. The CDR3 is 17 residues long. The CDR3: CSVEDPFGGTVNYGYTF. CDR3 nucleotides: TGCAGCGTTGAAGATCCTTTCGGTGGGACAGTAAACTATGGCTACACCTTC.

This clonotype showed up just a few times. V usage is TRBV6-1 and J usage is TRBJ1-3; D ambiguous. Germline V gene lookup returns CDR1 MNHNS and CDR2 SASEGT. V shed 6 bases and J shed 4 bases, with 7 bases lying between them. The CDR3 is 12 residues long. This CDR3 is CASRTPGNTIYF. The CDR3 coding sequence is TGTGCCAGCAGGACCCCCGGAAACACCATATATTTT.

The V and J genes are TRBV6-5 and TRBJ2-5; 14 nucleotides line up with TRBD2. CDR3 length: 19 residues. J was trimmed by 0 bases and V by 1 base; bases with no gene match: 7. CDR1 and CDR2 from the germline V gene are MNHEY and SVGAGI. The CDR3 sequence is CASSYYGTSGGEYQETQYF. CDR3 in DNA: TGTGCCAGCAGTTACTACGGGACTAGCGGGGGAGAGTACCAAGAGACCCAGTACTTC.

The V and J genes are TRBV9 and TRBJ2-1; 9 bases are shared with TRBD2. This CDR3 region has 16 residues. J lost 0 bases, V lost 4 bases, and 5 bases had no gene match. Germline values: CDR1 SGDLS, CDR2 YYNGEE. The CDR3 DNA sequence: TGTGCCAGCAGCATCTTTAGCGGGAGCTCCTACAATGAGCAGTTCTTC. Encoded protein: CASSIFSGSSYNEQFF.

As concerns this clonotype: This sequence may be a read error, since a much larger clone differs from it by one base. V usage is TRBV12-5 and J usage is TRBJ1-2; unclear D gene. V was clipped by 5 bases and J by 6 bases, with 16 bases between them. The CDR3 contains 14 residues. Germline loops: CDR1 LGHNT, CDR2 FRNRAP. The CDR3 loop is CASGLGRGIHGYTF. CDR3 DNA: TGTGCTAGTGGTCTTGGGAGAGGGATCCATGGCTACACCTTC.

The V and J genes are TRBV2 and TRBJ2-7; 7 bases map to TRBD1. V gave up 3 bases and J gave up 3 bases; unmatched junction bases: 2. CDR1 is SNHLY and CDR2 is FYNNEI in the germline V gene. The CDR3 has 13 residues. Here the CDR3 DNA reads TGTGCCAGCAGTGAGGGGACAGTCTACGAGCAGTACTTC. This gives the protein CASSEGTVYEQYF.

A single count supports this clonotype. The J gene is TRBJ2-7, the V gene TRBV28, with D possibly matching TRBD1 (6 bases). V lost 7 bases and J 7 bases, leaving 17 bases between the germline ends. The CDR3 runs 13 residues. Germline V gene data show CDR1 as MDHEN and CDR2 as SYDVKM. The CDR3 DNA is TGTGCCAGCACCCTTCAGGGGCTTAGAGAGCAGTACTTC. It translates to CASTLQGLREQYF.

This clonotype came up a few times. The chain carries TRBV11-2 and TRBJ2-3; 8 bases align to TRBD2. The CDR3 length is 16 residues. J lost 1 base, V lost 4 bases, and 7 bases had no gene match. Germline CDR1 SGHAT, CDR2 FQNNGV. For the CDR3, the DNA is TGTGCCAGCAGCTCTGGAGCGGGAGTGGGCACAGATACGCAGTATTTT. Residues: CASSSGAGVGTDTQYF.

The sample holds many counts of this clonotype. The CDR3 nucleotides are TGTGCCAGCAGTGGGGACAGGGGCTTGGAGCCCCAGCATTTT. Translating gives CASSGDRGLEPQHF. The chain couples TRBV28 to TRBJ1-5; 10 positions agree with TRBD1. The CDR3 extends over 14 amino acids. Germline values: CDR1 MDHEN, CDR2 SYDVKM. Losses at the gene ends were 5 bases for V and 8 bases for J; bases not matched to a gene: 6.

The chain uses TRBV4-2 and TRBJ2-3, with D hard to call. The V end lost 1 base, the J end lost 6 bases, and 8 bases lay between the germline ends. Germline assignment: CDR1 LGHNA and CDR2 YNFKEQ. This CDR3 region has 13 residues. CDR3 nucleotides: TGTGCCAGCAGCCAAGGGGTCTGGGATACGCAGTATTTT. This encodes CASSQGVWDTQYF.

This clonotype was recorded at least ten times. This chain uses TRBV27 with TRBJ1-2; possibly TRBD1 for D (6 bases). V lost 6 bases, J lost 3 bases, and 11 bases lay in between. This CDR3 spans 13 amino acids. Germline V lookup: CDR1 MNHEY, CDR2 SMNVEV (reference sequence). CDR3: CASSPGQYYGYTF. The DNA for the CDR3 is TGTGCCAGCAGCCCCGGACAGTACTATGGCTACACCTTC.

The genes are TRBV29-1 and TRBJ1-2, with D possibly matching TRBD1 (5 bases). Germline V gives CDR1 SQVTM, CDR2 ANQGSEA. The CDR3 runs 11 residues. Trimming stripped 6 bases from V and 2 bases from J, with 7 bases between. The CDR3 is CSVGGNYGYTF. The CDR3 nucleotides read TGCAGCGTCGGGGGAAACTATGGCTACACCTTC.

The chain uses TRBV7-2 and TRBJ2-2; D is ambiguous. This CDR3 spans 13 amino acids. Germline values: CDR1 SGHTA, CDR2 FQGNSA. The V gene lost 2 bases and the J gene lost 4 bases, with 5 bases spanning the gap. CDR3 amino acids: CASSLIRTGELFF. CDR3 DNA sequence: TGTGCCAGCAGCTTAATTCGCACCGGGGAGCTGTTTTTT.

The genes are TRBV4-2 and TRBJ2-5; a weak D match, TRBD2 (7 bases). Germline lookup yields CDR1 LGHNA and CDR2 YNFKEQ. Trimming took off 2 bases at V and 9 bases at J, with 16 bases between the two ends. This CDR3 contains 14 residues. Here the CDR3 reads CASSQSVGAGAQYF. For the CDR3, the DNA is TGTGCCAGCAGCCAATCAGTGGGGGCGGGAGCCCAGTACTTC.

This clonotype was counted only a few times. This chain links TRBV5-1 with TRBJ1-5; 7 bases are shared with TRBD1. The germline V gene encodes CDR1 SGHRS and CDR2 YFSETQ. V gave up 0 bases and J gave up 4 bases; unmatched junction bases: 4. CDR3 length: 15 residues. CDR3 nucleotide sequence: TGCGCCAGCAGCTTGGCGACAGGGAATAATCAGCCCCAGCATTTT. Translating it yields CASSLATGNNQPQHF.

The chain employs TRBV7-2 and TRBJ1-5; D is perhaps TRBD1 (5 bases). The germline gives CDR1 SGHTA, CDR2 FQGNSA. Trimming took 3 bases from V and 0 from J, leaving 21 bases between them. CDR3 length: 19 amino acids. The CDR3 DNA sequence: TGTGCCAGCAGCTTTAGCAACTCTCAGGGACCCTATAGCAATCAGCCCCAGCATTTT. Encoded protein: CASSFSNSQGPYSNQPQHF.

This chain connects TRBV7-9 to TRBJ1-2; no clear D gene. The V and J ends lost 3 bases and 0 bases respectively, with 11 bases between them. Germline lookup yields CDR1 SEHNR and CDR2 FQNEAQ (reference sequence). The CDR3 spans 15 residues. For the CDR3, the DNA is TGTGCCAGCAGCTTCCACACAGCATCTAACTATGGCTACACCTTC. It yields the protein CASSFHTASNYGYTF. The whole variable domain, filled in from reference TRBV7-9 and TRBJ1-2, reads DTGVSQNPRHKITKRGQNVTFRCDPISEHNRLYWYRQTLGQGPEFLTYFQNEAQLEKSRLLSDRFSAERPKGSFSTLEIQRTEQGDSAMYLCASSFHTASNYGYTFGSGTRLTVV.

This clonotype was recorded a few times. The chain uses TRBV7-2 and TRBJ2-3, with a weak D call TRBD1 (5 bases). The CDR3 runs to 14 residues. In germline, CDR1 is SGHTA, CDR2 FQGNSA. Trimming shortened V by 10 bases and J by 3 bases, and 17 bases separated the two germline ends. In DNA form, the CDR3 reads TGTGCCACCTTAGCCCGCAGGGAAACAGATACGCAGTATTTT. Translating it yields CATLARRETDTQYF. Full variable domain (outside the CDR3, taken from reference TRBV7-2 and TRBJ2-3): GAGVSQSPSNKVTEKGKDVELRCDPISGHTALYWYRQSLGQGLEFLIYFQGNSAPDKSGLPSDRFSAERTGGSVSTLTIQRTQQEDSAVYLCATLARRETDTQYFGPGTRLTVL.

The chain couples TRBV4-3 to TRBJ2-1, with 7 bases identical to TRBD2. The CDR3 length is 16 residues. V shed 5 bases and J 8 bases; nucleotides not matched to a gene: 15. Germline V lookup: CDR1 LGHNA, CDR2 YSLEER. Written as DNA, the CDR3 is TGCGCCAGCAGCACCGCTACGGGACTGGCGGGGGATGAGCAGTTCTTC. Protein: CASSTATGLAGDEQFF.

In this sample, this clonotype turned up a few times. J is TRBJ1-1 and V is TRBV7-9; D uncertain. The CDR3 runs to 14 residues. Germline loops: CDR1 SEHNR, CDR2 FQNEAQ (reference sequence). Deletions cut 1 base from V and 3 bases from J, with 9 bases between. CDR3 nucleotide sequence: TGTGCCAGCAGCTTAGTTCCCTGGGACACTGAAGCTTTCTTT. Translated, it gives CASSLVPWDTEAFF. The complete variable domain, with remaining parts taken from reference TRBV7-9 and TRBJ1-1, reads DTGVSQNPRHKITKRGQNVTFRCDPISEHNRLYWYRQTLGQGPEFLTYFQNEAQLEKSRLLSDRFSAERPKGSFSTLEIQRTEQGDSAMYLCASSLVPWDTEAFFGQGTRLTVV.

At least ten counts were recorded for this clonotype. CDR3 sequence: CASRVGMGTEAFF. Here the CDR3 DNA reads TGCGCCAGCCGAGTAGGGATGGGGACTGAAGCTTTCTTT. The chain is built from TRBV5-1 and TRBJ1-1; D uncertain. V was clipped by 7 bases and J by 5 bases, with 15 bases between them. The CDR3 consists of 13 residues. Germline V gene sequence: CDR1 SGHRS, CDR2 YFSETQ.

The V call is TRBV30, the J call TRBJ2-3; D possibly uses TRBD1 or TRBD2 (5 bases each). CDR1 is GTSNPN and CDR2 is SVGIG in the germline V gene (reference sequence). The germline V and J ends were trimmed by 5 bases and 9 bases, with 12 bases remaining between them. CDR3 length: 11 residues. The CDR3 is CAWGLGDTQYF. Here the CDR3 DNA reads TGTGCCTGGGGGCTGGGGGACACGCAGTATTTT.

The chain has TRBV10-1 and TRBJ1-5; D gene uncertain. V dropped 4 bases and J dropped 3 bases, with 7 bases sitting between them. The CDR3 runs to 13 residues. CDR1 WNHNN and CDR2 SYGVQD come from the germline V gene (reference sequence). CDR3 protein: CASSGHPNQPQHF. Here the CDR3 DNA reads TGCGCCAGCAGTGGACATCCCAATCAGCCCCAGCATTTT.

CDR3 sequence (DNA): TGCGCCAGCAGCCCGACAGTAACTAATGAAAAACTGTTTTTT. It encodes CASSPTVTNEKLFF. The V call is TRBV5-1, the J call TRBJ1-4; tentatively, D is TRBD1 (5 bases). Trimming pared 4 bases from V and 1 base from J, leaving 8 bases between. The germline CDR1 and CDR2 sequences are SGHRS and YFSETQ. This CDR3 has 14 amino acids.

The chain combines TRBV12-3 or TRBV12-4 with TRBJ2-3; 16 bases are a match to TRBD2. Trimming removed 7 bases from V and 4 bases from J; junction bases left unmatched: 8. The length of the CDR3 is 17 residues. CDR3 loop: CASTGGTSGRGADTQYF. In DNA, the CDR3 is TGTGCCAGCACCGGAGGGACTAGCGGGAGGGGGGCAGATACGCAGTATTTT.

The chain joins TRBV20-1 to TRBJ2-1; TRBD1 matches 8 bases. Trimming took 4 bases from V and 4 from J; bases not matched to a gene: 9. Germline CDR1 is DFQATT and CDR2 is SNEGSKA (reference sequence). The CDR3 is 15 residues long. CDR3 DNA: TGCAGTGCTAATTCTCCGACAGGGGTTTACAATGAGCAGTTCTTC. Residues: CSANSPTGVYNEQFF.

The chain carries TRBV7-6 and TRBJ1-6, with D unresolved. The CDR3 sequence is 15 residues long. Germline V gives CDR1 SGHVS, CDR2 FNYEAQ. V was trimmed by 2 bases and J by 3 bases, leaving 8 bases between them. This CDR3 is CASSLSRSYNSPLHF. The CDR3 DNA reads as TGTGCCAGCAGCTTATCAAGGAGCTATAATTCACCCCTCCACTTT.